This TCR beta chain was sequenced during a study of T cells in Graves' hyperthyroidism and ophthalmopathy (dated by TCRdb to about 2019). About the full investigation: Peripheral blood samples were taken at initial diagnosis, before any treatment was given. A discovery cohort of 95 to 100 patients, 43 with Graves' ophthalmopathy and over 55 with stable Graves' hyperthyroidism, was used to find distinguishing TCR V-J signatures. An independent validation cohort of around 19 hyperthyroidism patients and more than 15 patients who later progressed to ophthalmopathy tested prospective prediction of ophthalmopathy. For training and testing, the 80 to 100 patients in the discovery cohort were randomly divided in a 7:3 ratio. In roughly six Graves' hyperthyroidism patients, the study also compared T-cell repertoires from thyroid tissue with T-cell repertoires from blood. Following sampling, methimazole starting at 30 mg daily was given to hyperthyroidism patients, and high-dose intravenous methylprednisolone was given to ophthalmopathy patients. According to the paper, TCR Vbeta CDR3 sequencing was carried out on 120 to 150 peripheral blood samples, which came from around 43 ophthalmopathy, around 74 hyperthyroidism and roughly 17 progressor patients. Beyond this particular receptor, the publication reports: In cross-validation, a model built on a 13 V-J signature told ophthalmopathy apart from stable hyperthyroidism with approximately 90% sensitivity and about 81% specificity, and in testing the same model reached 80%/75%. In validation, progression to ophthalmopathy was predicted by the model with around 71% sensitivity and 72.22% specificity, a median of about 6.8 months before onset. Most expanded thyroid clonotypes (frequency above 0.001) were also detected in blood, suggesting blood repertoires may reflect thyroid immune responses. Sample size was not statistically predetermined, and blinding of investigators to group allocation was not performed.

Including cysteine and phenylalanine, the CDR3 has 15 amino acids. Only the CDR3 DNA is retained, 45 bases long and in frame from the first base. At the junction V is shortened by 5 bases and J by 6 bases; bases outside the gene matches: 7. The CDR1 and CDR2 encoded by the germline V gene (reference sequence) are LNHNV and YYDKDF. This clonotype was detected a few times. Its specific antigen is unknown. No qualities accompany the bases; no much larger clone lies one base away. Amplification of TCR beta CDR3 regions was carried out from RNA transcripts. A first-round RT-PCR of the TCR CDR3 used the HTBI primer set with the Qiagen OneStep RT-PCR kit. Libraries were constructed in a second round of multiplex PCR, after which size selection and purification were carried out. Libraries were sequenced paired-end with 100 bp reads on an Illumina HiSeq2000. The study's own analysis went as follows. SOAPnuke was used to process the raw data, with reads discarded if the reads contained adapters or uncalled bases, had a mean Phred below 15, or lacked an exact constant-primer or identifier match. COPE v1.2.5 was used to merge the high-quality paired reads, and each unique nucleotide sequence was defined as a clonotype. MiTCR v1.1 was used to align the clonotypes against IMGT TRBV, TRBD and TRBJ reference segments. Analysis was restricted to V-J combinations with a frequency above 0.0001, which covered about 99% of repertoires. The TCS score was defined as the ratio of F50 (clonal expansion) to E x V (chaos), calculated using BLOSUM62-based TCRdist between CDR3 peptides within each V-J. Welch's t-statistics and random forest reduced some 510 V-J features to under 15, which were used in a naive Bayes classifier (R e1071). TCRdb trimmed public reads at Q25 via fastp, called clones via MiXCR and kept in-frame beta chains. Rows are combined by CDR3 protein, so each entry shows the most common genes and DNA. The V and J calls here are based on TCRdb, not the publication. This sample holds 690,000 or so distinct CDR3 sequences; approximately 18% were observed only once. Around 15% of the sample belongs to the ten largest clones.

Hyperthyroidism patients were newly diagnosed, had a disease duration of under 2 months, and were aged 18 to 65 years. Exclusion was applied to patients with uncontrolled infections, other autoimmune diseases, pregnancy or lactation. Diagnoses were based on clinical symptoms, serum thyroxine and TRAb, thyroid ultrasound and orbital computed tomography. For progressor patients, blood was drawn at the first diagnosis of hyperthyroidism, before any ophthalmopathy symptoms had appeared. PBMCs were separated from 10 ml of fresh peripheral blood using Ficoll-Paque density gradient centrifugation. Patients classed as progressors first received a Graves' hyperthyroidism diagnosis and then went on to develop ophthalmopathy during follow-up. Trizol reagent was used to extract total RNA, and RNA quality was then checked on an Agilent 2100 Bioanalyzer.

The clonotype was recovered from a woman aged 45 to 65 with Graves' hyperthyroidism that later progressed to Graves' ophthalmopathy. The chain links TRBV15 with TRBJ1-5, with 10 middle bases fitting TRBD1. Sequencing was carried out using blood. The nucleotides are TGTGCCACCAGCTGGGACAGGGGTATTTCTCAGCCCCAGCATTTT. The translation is CATSWDRGISQPQHF.